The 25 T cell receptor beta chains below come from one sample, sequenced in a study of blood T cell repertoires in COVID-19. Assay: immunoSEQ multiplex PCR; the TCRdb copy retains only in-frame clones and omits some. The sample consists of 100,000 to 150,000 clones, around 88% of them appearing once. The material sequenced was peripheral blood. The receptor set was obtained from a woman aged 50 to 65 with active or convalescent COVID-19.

CDR3 DNA: TGTGCCAGCAGTCCGACAGGGTCCCTATTTGGAAACACCATATATTTT. Encoded protein: CASSPTGSLFGNTIYF. The chain carries TRBV27 and TRBJ1-3; 7 bases align to TRBD1. The J segment lost 3 bases and the V segment lost 5 bases, leaving 10 bases of the junction unmatched. The CDR3 is 16 residues long. Germline V lookup: CDR1 MNHEY, CDR2 SMNVEV (reference sequence).

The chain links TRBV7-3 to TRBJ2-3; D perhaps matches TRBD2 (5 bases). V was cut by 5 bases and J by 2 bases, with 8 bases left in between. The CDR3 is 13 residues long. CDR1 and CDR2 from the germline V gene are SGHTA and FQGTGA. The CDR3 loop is CASSVDFTDTQYF. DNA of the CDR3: TGTGCCAGCAGCGTGGACTTCACAGATACGCAGTATTTT. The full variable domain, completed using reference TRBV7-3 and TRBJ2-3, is GAGVSQTPSNKVTEKGKYVELRCDPISGHTALYWYRQSLGQGPEFLIYFQGTGAADDSGLPNDRFFAVRPEGSVSTLKIQRTERGDSAVYLCASSVDFTDTQYFGPGTRLTVL.

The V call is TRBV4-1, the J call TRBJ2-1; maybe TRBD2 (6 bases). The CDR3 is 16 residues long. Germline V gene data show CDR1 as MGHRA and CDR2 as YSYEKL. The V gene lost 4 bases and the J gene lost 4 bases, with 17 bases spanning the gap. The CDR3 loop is CASSPSGDSVYNEQFF. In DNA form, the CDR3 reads TGCGCCAGCAGCCCGTCGGGGGACTCCGTGTACAATGAGCAGTTCTTC.

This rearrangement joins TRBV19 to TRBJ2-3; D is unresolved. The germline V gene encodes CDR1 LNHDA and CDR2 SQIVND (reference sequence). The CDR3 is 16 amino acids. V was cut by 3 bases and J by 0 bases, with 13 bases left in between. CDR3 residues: CASSIKAASSTDTQYF. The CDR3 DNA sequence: TGTGCCAGTAGTATTAAGGCGGCATCTAGCACAGATACGCAGTATTTT.

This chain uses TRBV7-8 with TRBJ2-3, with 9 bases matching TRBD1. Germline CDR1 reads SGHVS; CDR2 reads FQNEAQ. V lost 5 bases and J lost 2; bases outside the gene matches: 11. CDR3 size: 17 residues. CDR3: CASSPVGQGVITDTQYF. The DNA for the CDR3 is TGTGCCAGCAGCCCTGTGGGACAGGGCGTAATCACAGATACGCAGTATTTT.

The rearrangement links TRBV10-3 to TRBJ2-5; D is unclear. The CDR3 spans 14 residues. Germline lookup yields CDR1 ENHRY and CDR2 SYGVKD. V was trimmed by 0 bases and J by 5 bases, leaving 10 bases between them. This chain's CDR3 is CAISESGPGETQYF. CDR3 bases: TGTGCCATCAGTGAGTCCGGCCCCGGGGAGACCCAGTACTTC.

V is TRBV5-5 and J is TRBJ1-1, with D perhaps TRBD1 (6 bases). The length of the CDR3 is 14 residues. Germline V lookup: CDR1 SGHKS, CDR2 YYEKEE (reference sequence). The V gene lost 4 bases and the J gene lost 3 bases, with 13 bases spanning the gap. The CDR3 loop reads CASSETGSDTEAFF. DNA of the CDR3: TGTGCCAGCAGCGAAACAGGGAGTGACACTGAAGCTTTCTTT.

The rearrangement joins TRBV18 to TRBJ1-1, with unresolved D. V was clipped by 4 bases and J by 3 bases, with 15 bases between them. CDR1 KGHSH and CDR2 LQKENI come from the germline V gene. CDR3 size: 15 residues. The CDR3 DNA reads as TGTGCCAGCTCACGGGCCCCCGGGGAGCACACTGAAGCTTTCTTT. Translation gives CASSRAPGEHTEAFF.

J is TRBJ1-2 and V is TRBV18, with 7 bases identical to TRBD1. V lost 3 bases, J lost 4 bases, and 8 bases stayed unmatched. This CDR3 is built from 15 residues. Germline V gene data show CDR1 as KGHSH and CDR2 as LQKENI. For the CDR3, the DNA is TGTGCCAGCTCACCCTCAGGGGGGCTCCTCTATGGCTACACCTTC. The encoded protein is CASSPSGGLLYGYTF.

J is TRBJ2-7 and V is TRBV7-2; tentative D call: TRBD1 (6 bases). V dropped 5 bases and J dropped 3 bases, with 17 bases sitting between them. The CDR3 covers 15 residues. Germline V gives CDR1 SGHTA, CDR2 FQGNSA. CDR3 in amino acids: CASSQDRQALYEQYF. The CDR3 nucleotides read TGTGCCAGCAGCCAAGATCGACAGGCCCTCTACGAGCAGTACTTC. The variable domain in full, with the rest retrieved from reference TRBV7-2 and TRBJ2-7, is GAGVSQSPSNKVTEKGKDVELRCDPISGHTALYWYRQSLGQGLEFLIYFQGNSAPDKSGLPSDRFSAERTGGSVSTLTIQRTQQEDSAVYLCASSQDRQALYEQYFGPGTRLTVT.

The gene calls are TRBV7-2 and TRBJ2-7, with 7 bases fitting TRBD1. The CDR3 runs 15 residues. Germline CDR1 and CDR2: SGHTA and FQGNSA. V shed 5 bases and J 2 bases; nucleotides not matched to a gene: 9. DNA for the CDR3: TGTGCCAGCAGCAGAGACAGGGACCGAGCCTACGAGCAGTACTTC. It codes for CASSRDRDRAYEQYF.

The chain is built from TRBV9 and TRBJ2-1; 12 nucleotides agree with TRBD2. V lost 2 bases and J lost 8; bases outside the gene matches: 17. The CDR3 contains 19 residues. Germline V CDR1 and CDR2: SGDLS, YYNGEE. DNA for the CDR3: TGTGCCAGCAGCGTCGACCCGAAGACTAGCGGGAGAAGCGCGTATGAGCAGTTCTTC. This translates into CASSVDPKTSGRSAYEQFF.

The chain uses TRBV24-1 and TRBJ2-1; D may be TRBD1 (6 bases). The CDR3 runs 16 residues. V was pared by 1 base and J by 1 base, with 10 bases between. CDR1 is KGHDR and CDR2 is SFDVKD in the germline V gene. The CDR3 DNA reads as TGTGCCACCAGTGATTTAGCGACAGGTTCCTACAATGAGCAGTTCTTC. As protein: CATSDLATGSYNEQFF.

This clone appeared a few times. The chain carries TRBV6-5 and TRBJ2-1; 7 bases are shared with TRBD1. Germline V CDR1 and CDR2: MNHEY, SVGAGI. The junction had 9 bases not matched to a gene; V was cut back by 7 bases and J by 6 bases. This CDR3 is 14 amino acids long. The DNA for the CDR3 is TGTGCCAGCAACCGGGACAGACATGCCAATGAGCAGTTCTTC. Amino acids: CASNRDRHANEQFF.

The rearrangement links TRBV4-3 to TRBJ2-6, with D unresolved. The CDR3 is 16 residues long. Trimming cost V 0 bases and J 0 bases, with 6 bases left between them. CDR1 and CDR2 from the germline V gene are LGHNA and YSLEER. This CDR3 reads CASSQDRASGANVLTF. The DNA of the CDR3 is TGCGCCAGCAGCCAAGATCGCGCCTCTGGGGCCAACGTCCTGACTTTC.

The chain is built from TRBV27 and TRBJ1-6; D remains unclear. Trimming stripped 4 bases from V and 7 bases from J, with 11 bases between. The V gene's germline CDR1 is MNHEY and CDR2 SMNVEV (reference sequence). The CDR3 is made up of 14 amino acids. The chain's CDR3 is CASSYGRSNSPLHF. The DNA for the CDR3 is TGTGCCAGCAGTTATGGTAGATCCAATTCACCCCTCCACTTT.

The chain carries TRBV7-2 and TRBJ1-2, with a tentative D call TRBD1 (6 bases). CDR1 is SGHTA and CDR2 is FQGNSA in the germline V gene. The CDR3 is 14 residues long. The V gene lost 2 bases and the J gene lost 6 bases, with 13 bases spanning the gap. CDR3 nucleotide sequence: TGTGCCAGCAGCTTATGGGGGGGCGCGGATGGCTACACCTTC. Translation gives CASSLWGGADGYTF.

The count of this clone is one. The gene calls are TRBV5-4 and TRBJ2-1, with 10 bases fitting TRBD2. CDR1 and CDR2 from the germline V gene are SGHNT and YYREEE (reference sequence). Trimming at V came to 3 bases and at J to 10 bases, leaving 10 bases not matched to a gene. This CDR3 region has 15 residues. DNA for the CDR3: TGTGCCAGCAGCTCCGGGACTAGCGTTCAAATAGAGCAGTTCTTC. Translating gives CASSSGTSVQIEQFF.

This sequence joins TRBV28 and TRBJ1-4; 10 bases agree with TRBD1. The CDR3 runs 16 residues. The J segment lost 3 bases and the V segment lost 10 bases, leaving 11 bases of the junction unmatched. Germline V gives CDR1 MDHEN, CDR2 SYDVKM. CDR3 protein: CATWDRGSVANEKLFF. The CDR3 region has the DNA TGTGCCACCTGGGACAGGGGAAGCGTGGCTAATGAAAAACTGTTTTTT.

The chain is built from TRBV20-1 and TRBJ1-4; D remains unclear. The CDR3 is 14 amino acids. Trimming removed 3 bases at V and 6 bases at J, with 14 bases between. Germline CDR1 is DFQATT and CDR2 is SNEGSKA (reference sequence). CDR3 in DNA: TGCAGTGCTAGTCCCCCCGGGATGGATGAAAAACTGTTTTTT. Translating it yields CSASPPGMDEKLFF.

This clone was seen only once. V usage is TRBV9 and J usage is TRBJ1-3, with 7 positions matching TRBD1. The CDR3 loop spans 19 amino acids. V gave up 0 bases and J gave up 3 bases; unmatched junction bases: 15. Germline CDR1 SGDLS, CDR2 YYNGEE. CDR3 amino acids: CASSVEGLGQAGGGNTIYF. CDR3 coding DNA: TGTGCCAGCAGCGTAGAGGGGCTCGGACAGGCCGGTGGTGGAAACACCATATATTTT. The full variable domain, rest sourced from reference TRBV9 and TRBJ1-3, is DSGVTQTPKHLITATGQRVTLRCSPRSGDLSVYWYQQSLDQGLQFLIQYYNGEERAKGNILERFSAQQFPDLHSELNLSSLELGDSALYFCASSVEGLGQAGGGNTIYFGEGSWLTVV.

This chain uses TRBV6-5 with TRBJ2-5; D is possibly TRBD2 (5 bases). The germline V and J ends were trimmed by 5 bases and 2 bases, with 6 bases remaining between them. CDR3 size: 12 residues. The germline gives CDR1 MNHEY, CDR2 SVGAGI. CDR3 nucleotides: TGTGCCAGCAGTCGGACTCAAGAGACCCAGTACTTC. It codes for CASSRTQETQYF.

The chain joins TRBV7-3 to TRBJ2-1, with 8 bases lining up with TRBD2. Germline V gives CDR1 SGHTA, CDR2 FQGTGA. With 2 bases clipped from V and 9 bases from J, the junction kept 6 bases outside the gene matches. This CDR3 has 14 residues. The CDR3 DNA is TGTGCCAGCAGCTTAGCAGCGGGAGTTAGTGAGCAGTTCTTC. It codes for CASSLAAGVSEQFF.

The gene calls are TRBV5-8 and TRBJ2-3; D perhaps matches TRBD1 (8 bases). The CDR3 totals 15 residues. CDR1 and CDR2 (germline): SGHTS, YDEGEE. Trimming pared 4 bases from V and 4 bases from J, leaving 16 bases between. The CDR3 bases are TGTGCCAGCAGCCCTATACAGGGGGGGGCAGATACGCAGTATTTT. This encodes CASSPIQGGADTQYF. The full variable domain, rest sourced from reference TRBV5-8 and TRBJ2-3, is EAGVTQSPTHLIKTRGQQATLRCSPISGHTSVYWYQQALGLGLQFLLWYDEGEERNRGNFPPRFSGRQFPNYSSELNVNALELEDSALYLCASSPIQGGADTQYFGPGTRLTVL.

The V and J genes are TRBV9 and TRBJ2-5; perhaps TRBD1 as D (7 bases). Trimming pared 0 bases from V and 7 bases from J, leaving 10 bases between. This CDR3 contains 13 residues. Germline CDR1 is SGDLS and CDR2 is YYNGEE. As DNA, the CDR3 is TGTGCCAGCAGCGTAGGACAGGGAGGGACCCAGTACTTC. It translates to CASSVGQGGTQYF.